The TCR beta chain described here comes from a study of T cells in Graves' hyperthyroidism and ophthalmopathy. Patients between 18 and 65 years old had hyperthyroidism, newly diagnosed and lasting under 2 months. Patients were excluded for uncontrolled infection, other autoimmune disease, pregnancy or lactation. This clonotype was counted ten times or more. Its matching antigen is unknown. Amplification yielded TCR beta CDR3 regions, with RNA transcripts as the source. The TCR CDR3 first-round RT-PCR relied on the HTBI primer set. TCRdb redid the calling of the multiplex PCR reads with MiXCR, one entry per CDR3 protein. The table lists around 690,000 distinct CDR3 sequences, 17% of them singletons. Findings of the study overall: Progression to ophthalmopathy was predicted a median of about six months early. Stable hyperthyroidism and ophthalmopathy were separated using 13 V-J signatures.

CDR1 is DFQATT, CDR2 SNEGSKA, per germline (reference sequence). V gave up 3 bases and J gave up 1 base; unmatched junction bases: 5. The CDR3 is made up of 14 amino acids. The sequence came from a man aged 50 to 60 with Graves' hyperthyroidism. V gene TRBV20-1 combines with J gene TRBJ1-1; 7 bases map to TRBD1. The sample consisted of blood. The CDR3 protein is CSARRWTGNTEAFF. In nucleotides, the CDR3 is TGCAGTGCTAGGCGTTGGACAGGGAACACTGAAGCTTTCTTT.